This TCR beta chain was obtained from a study of identical twins. This clonotype was observed a handful of times. Trimming took 6 bases from V and 1 from J, leaving 12 bases between them. The CDR3 length is 13 residues. The germline V gene has CDR1 DFQATT and CDR2 SNEGSKA (reference sequence). One entry per CDR3 protein, called by TCRdb with MiXCR from the 5' RACE reads. The data contain about 720,000 distinct CDR3 sequences, roughly 18% of them singletons. This same sample was also taken into another study, of T cells expressing NK-cell markers. That source adds: Cells sorted as CD3+CD56+NKG2C+, CD3+CD56+NKG2C- and CD3+CD56-NKG2C+ T cells supplied the TCR beta repertoires.

The chain has TRBV20-1 and TRBJ1-1; D is possibly TRBD1 (6 bases). This clonotype was obtained from a woman between 18 and 29 years old in good health. Material: PBMCs. CDR3 nucleotides: TGCAGTGCAAACGGACAGTGGAACACTGAAGCTTTCTTT. Its translation is CSANGQWNTEAFF.